These 8 T cell receptor beta chains share one sample of origin, sequenced in a study of blood T cell repertoires in COVID-19. Sequencing used immunoSEQ multiplex PCR; TCRdb keeps in-frame clones, though not all of them. Of about 250,000 clones detected, roughly nine tenths appear once; the ten largest clones hold around 3%. The source material was peripheral blood. The receptors derive from a man between 18 and 35 years old with active or convalescent COVID-19.

This clone was recorded a few times. V and J are TRBV10-3 and TRBJ1-2; D is undetermined. This CDR3 spans 14 amino acids. The germline gives CDR1 ENHRY, CDR2 SYGVKD. V lost 0 bases to trimming and J lost 4 bases, with 9 bases between them. CDR3 nucleotides: TGTGCCATCAGTGAGTCGAGGGAGCTCTATGGCTACACCTTC. Residues: CAISESRELYGYTF.

The chain uses TRBV28 and TRBJ2-1, with 12 bases lining up with TRBD2. Germline V lookup: CDR1 MDHEN, CDR2 SYDVKM. V lost 6 bases to trimming and J lost 6 bases; unmatched junction nucleotides: 9. The length of the CDR3 is 16 residues. The CDR3 bases are TGTGCCAGCAGGGCCCTGACTAGCGGGAGTGTCAATGAGCAGTTCTTC. It codes for CASRALTSGSVNEQFF.

The CDR3 is CAGYSGKEETQYF. The CDR3 DNA is TGTGCCGGCTACTCCGGGAAAGAAGAGACCCAGTACTTC. This chain uses TRBV2 with TRBJ2-5; weak D call: TRBD2 (5 bases). The V gene lost 11 bases and the J gene lost 3 bases, with 16 bases spanning the gap. This CDR3 is built from 13 residues. Germline CDR1 and CDR2: SNHLY and FYNNEI.

This clone was counted between two and nine times. The chain has TRBV4-1 and TRBJ2-7, with 7 bases lining up with TRBD2. CDR1 is MGHRA, CDR2 YSYEKL, per germline. Trimming took 2 bases from V and 3 from J; bases not matched to a gene: 13. CDR3 length: 17 residues. The CDR3 spells CASSQPSTSAVNYEQYF. The CDR3 nucleotides are TGCGCCAGCAGCCAACCCTCAACTAGCGCAGTAAACTACGAGCAGTACTTC.

The rearrangement uses TRBV3-1 (or the pseudogene TRBV3-2) and TRBJ1-3; D is ambiguous. CDR1 is LGHDT, CDR2 YNNKEL, per germline (reference sequence). Between the trimmed V and J ends, which lost 4 bases and 4 bases, there was a span of 17 bases. The CDR3 extends over 16 amino acids. CDR3 loop: CASSPLAPTSGNTIYF. CDR3 sequence (DNA): TGTGCCAGCAGCCCTTTGGCCCCCACCTCAGGAAACACCATATATTTT.

The gene calls are TRBV11-1 and TRBJ2-5; D not certain. There are 16 residues in the CDR3. Germline CDR1 and CDR2: SGHAT and FQDESV (reference sequence). V gave up 1 base and J gave up 1 base, with 13 bases separating them. The DNA for the CDR3 is TGTGCCAGCAGCTTAGTTGGTGGGCCCCTCCAAGAGACCCAGTACTTC. This sequence encodes CASSLVGGPLQETQYF.

The V gene is TRBV19, the J gene TRBJ1-2; perhaps TRBD1 as D (6 bases). The CDR3 length is 12 residues. From germline, CDR1 is LNHDA and CDR2 SQIVND (reference sequence). The V gene lost 5 bases and the J gene lost 8 bases, with 12 bases spanning the gap. The CDR3 protein is CASSPIGTGYTF. For the CDR3, the DNA is TGTGCCAGTAGTCCCATAGGGACAGGCTACACCTTC.

The chain has TRBV6-5 and TRBJ1-2, with 10 bases that match TRBD1. J gave up 2 bases and V 6 bases, and 3 bases lay outside the gene matches. The CDR3 is made up of 14 amino acids. The V gene's germline CDR1 is MNHEY and CDR2 SVGAGI. The CDR3 coding sequence is TGTGCCAGCAGGACAGGGGGCGCGAACTATGGCTACACCTTC. Translated, it gives CASRTGGANYGYTF.